Below, 4 T cell receptor beta chains from the same sample are listed, as sequenced in a study of T cell responses to AZD1222 COVID-19 vaccine. Sequencing used immunoSEQ multiplex PCR; TCRdb keeps in-frame clones, though not all of them. The sample records 150,000 or so clones, 91% being singletons. Sequencing used peripheral blood, obtained on day 0 of AZD1222 vaccination. These receptors all stem from an adult in good health.

The rearrangement links TRBV9 to TRBJ1-5, with no clear D. This CDR3 region has 14 residues. CDR1 is SGDLS and CDR2 is YYNGEE in the germline V gene. V lost 0 bases and J lost 4, with 8 bases in between. The CDR3 bases are TGTGCCAGCAGCGTAGGCGTTGCAAATCAGCCCCAGCATTTT. This translates into CASSVGVANQPQHF.

The V and J genes are TRBV9 and TRBJ2-1; D possibly uses TRBD1 or TRBD2 (6 bases each). With 4 bases removed from V and 2 bases from J, the gap between germline ends came to 16 bases. The CDR3 covers 16 residues. Germline lookup yields CDR1 SGDLS and CDR2 YYNGEE. CDR3 region: CASSPREGGPYNEQFF. The CDR3 DNA reads TGTGCCAGCAGCCCGCGTGAGGGGGGCCCCTACAATGAGCAGTTCTTC. The variable domain in full, completed from reference TRBV9 and TRBJ2-1, reads DSGVTQTPKHLITATGQRVTLRCSPRSGDLSVYWYQQSLDQGLQFLIQYYNGEERAKGNILERFSAQQFPDLHSELNLSSLELGDSALYFCASSPREGGPYNEQFFGPGTRLTVL.

This chain connects TRBV28 to TRBJ1-3; no clear D gene. The CDR3 totals 13 residues. Trimming took 5 bases from V and 8 from J, leaving 13 bases between them. Germline V gene lookup returns CDR1 MDHEN and CDR2 SYDVKM. The CDR3 bases are TGTGCCAGCAGTCCCTCGAAGGTTCACACCATATATTTT. It yields the protein CASSPSKVHTIYF.

The rearrangement joins TRBV10-3 to TRBJ2-2, with D hard to call. V lost 6 bases, J lost 2 bases, and 7 bases lay in between. Germline lookup yields CDR1 ENHRY and CDR2 SYGVKD. The CDR3 extends over 13 amino acids. CDR3 region: CAIRLYNTGELFF. The CDR3 DNA sequence: TGTGCCATCAGACTATACAACACCGGGGAGCTGTTTTTT.